This entry lists 15 T cell receptor beta chains sequenced from one sample in a study of CD8 T cells in Susac syndrome. With random hexamers, roughly 0.45 to 1 ug RNA was reverse transcribed. TCRdb analysed the immunoSEQ multiplex PCR reads with MiXCR anew, one entry per CDR3 protein. The profile shows 150,000 to 200,000 distinct CDR3 sequences, 75% to 95% of them singletons. The sequencing sample was made of CD4+ T cells from PBMCs. Source of these receptors: a human donor with Susac syndrome.

The chain links TRBV2 to TRBJ1-2; D not resolved. With 4 bases removed from V and 8 bases from J, the gap between germline ends came to 14 bases. Germline V CDR1 and CDR2: SNHLY, FYNNEI. This CDR3 contains 13 residues. Written as DNA, the CDR3 is TGTGCCAGCAGTGTCAAGAGGGTAGAGGGCTACACCTTC. Translated, it gives CASSVKRVEGYTF.

The chain couples TRBV20-1 to TRBJ1-5; D is undetermined. This CDR3 contains 14 residues. Deletions cut 6 bases from V and 0 bases from J, with 12 bases between. The V gene's germline CDR1 is DFQATT and CDR2 SNEGSKA (reference sequence). The CDR3 sequence is CSARQTDSNQPQHF. CDR3 DNA sequence: TGCAGTGCCCGCCAGACCGATAGCAATCAGCCCCAGCATTTT.

The chain joins TRBV19 to TRBJ2-7; 9 nucleotides agree with TRBD1. This CDR3 comprises 15 residues. Germline V gene sequence: CDR1 LNHDA, CDR2 SQIVND (reference sequence). With V trimmed by 3 bases and J by 2 bases, 5 bases remained unmatched. CDR3 loop: CASSMGQGFTYEQYF. The CDR3 DNA sequence: TGTGCCAGTAGTATGGGACAGGGTTTTACCTACGAGCAGTACTTC.

The chain has TRBV20-1 and TRBJ2-7; D is perhaps TRBD2 (6 bases). The CDR3 has 14 residues. CDR1 and CDR2 from the germline V gene are DFQATT and SNEGSKA (reference sequence). The V gene lost 0 bases and the J gene lost 1 base, with 10 bases spanning the gap. This chain's CDR3 is CSARDRGLSYEQYF. Here the CDR3 DNA reads TGCAGTGCTAGAGATCGGGGACTTTCCTACGAGCAGTACTTC.

This sequence joins TRBV5-1 and TRBJ2-1; 8 bases line up with TRBD1. CDR1 is SGHRS, CDR2 YFSETQ, per germline. The CDR3 covers 15 residues. J was trimmed by 3 bases and V by 0 bases; bases with no gene match: 2. CDR3 sequence reads: CASSLEQGGYNEQFF. CDR3 nucleotides: TGCGCCAGCAGCTTGGAACAGGGGGGCTACAATGAGCAGTTCTTC.

The rearrangement uses TRBV2 and TRBJ2-1; TRBD1 or TRBD2 may be the D gene (5 bases each). Trimming cost V 4 bases and J 0 bases, with 10 bases left between them. This CDR3 has 15 residues. Germline V CDR1 and CDR2: SNHLY, FYNNEI. CDR3 in amino acids: CASSAEGSSYNEQFF. CDR3 nucleotides: TGTGCCAGCAGTGCCGAGGGGAGCTCCTACAATGAGCAGTTCTTC. Full variable domain (rest looked up from reference TRBV2 and TRBJ2-1): EPEVTQTPSHQVTQMGQEVILRCVPISNHLYFYWYRQILGQKVEFLVSFYNNEISEKSEIFDDQFSVERPDGSNFTLKIRSTKLEDSAMYFCASSAEGSSYNEQFFGPGTRLTVL.

J is TRBJ2-1 and V is TRBV7-9; 7 bases align to TRBD2. J lost 0 bases, V lost 0 bases, and 8 bases had no gene match. From germline, CDR1 is SEHNR and CDR2 FQNEAQ (reference sequence). This CDR3 has 18 residues. The CDR3 protein is CASSLALLRGDSYNEQFF. DNA of the CDR3: TGTGCCAGCAGCTTAGCGCTTCTACGGGGGGACTCCTACAATGAGCAGTTCTTC.

The chain has TRBV7-9 and TRBJ2-7, with D maybe TRBD1 (5 bases). Looked up from germline, CDR1 is SEHNR and CDR2 is FQNEAQ (reference sequence). Between the trimmed V and J ends, which lost 1 base and 7 bases, there was a span of 11 bases. This CDR3 region has 13 residues. For the CDR3, the DNA is TGTGCCAGCAGCTTAGGGAATTCAGGGGAGCAGTACTTC. Translating gives CASSLGNSGEQYF.

The chain combines TRBV7-2 with TRBJ1-2; no clear D gene. The CDR3 extends over 15 amino acids. CDR1 is SGHTA, CDR2 FQGNSA, per germline. The V and J ends lost 4 bases and 0 bases respectively, with 12 bases between them. CDR3 amino acids: CASSSRLPANYGYTF. In DNA, the CDR3 is TGTGCCAGCAGCTCACGCCTCCCAGCTAACTATGGCTACACCTTC.

The table lists this clonotype with a count of one. The chain combines TRBV7-9 with TRBJ2-6, with D unclear. The CDR3 contains 18 residues. V was shortened by 5 bases and J by 0 bases, with 17 bases between the two germline ends. Germline assignment: CDR1 SEHNR and CDR2 FQNEAQ (reference sequence). This chain's CDR3 is CASSAVGQSFSGANVLTF. CDR3 DNA: TGTGCCAGCAGCGCAGTAGGCCAGTCCTTCTCTGGGGCCAACGTCCTGACTTTC.

The rearrangement joins TRBV7-9 to TRBJ2-1, with 12 bases that match TRBD1. Trimming removed 0 bases from V and 2 bases from J; junction bases left unmatched: 5. Germline CDR1 and CDR2: SEHNR and FQNEAQ (reference sequence). CDR3 length: 18 amino acids. The CDR3 protein is CASSLAQGTGGPYNEQFF. CDR3 nucleotides: TGTGCCAGCAGCTTAGCGCAGGGGACAGGGGGCCCCTACAATGAGCAGTTCTTC.

In nucleotides, the CDR3 is TGTGCCAGCAGTCGTAGAGACAGGGGAGTTGGGGGTAACCCTGAAGCTTTCTTT. Its protein is CASSRRDRGVGGNPEAFF. This chain joins TRBV12-3 or TRBV12-4 and TRBJ1-1; TRBD1 matches 8 bases. CDR3 length equals 18 residues. The J segment lost 6 bases and the V segment lost 5 bases, leaving 20 bases of the junction unmatched.

V and J are TRBV6-1 and TRBJ1-1; D ambiguous. V shed 7 bases and J shed 3 bases, with 18 bases lying between them. Germline CDR1 MNHNS, CDR2 SASEGT. The CDR3 is 15 amino acids. CDR3 nucleotides: TGTGCCAGCATTCTCCGGGTCAGGTTGGACACTGAAGCTTTCTTT. Amino acids: CASILRVRLDTEAFF.

The V gene is TRBV2, the J gene TRBJ2-3; TRBD2 aligns across 10 bases. J was trimmed by 5 bases and V by 8 bases; bases with no gene match: 10. The length of the CDR3 is 15 residues. From germline, CDR1 is SNHLY and CDR2 FYNNEI. CDR3 in DNA: TGTGCCAGCGCTCCTCTAGCGGGGGCTTTAGATACGCAGTATTTT. The encoded protein is CASAPLAGALDTQYF.

The chain is built from TRBV7-2 and TRBJ2-2; weak D call: TRBD1 (6 bases). Trimming cost V 5 bases and J 2 bases, with 12 bases left between them. The germline V gene encodes CDR1 SGHTA and CDR2 FQGNSA. This CDR3 comprises 15 residues. The CDR3 here is CASSARTVNTGELFF. CDR3 nucleotides: TGTGCCAGCAGCGCAAGGACAGTTAACACCGGGGAGCTGTTTTTT.